The sequence of this TCR beta chain was determined in a study of shared clonotypes between healthy human individuals. As defined, naive CD8 cells were CD45RO-negative and positively selected for CCR7, with terminally differentiated effector memory CD45RA+ cells excluded. Sequencing was performed with immunoSEQ multiplex PCR; in TCRdb, only in-frame clones are kept and a portion is missing. The data show about 1,900,000 clones, about 94% seen once. CDR3 length: 14 residues. Trimming removed 4 bases from V and 1 base from J; junction bases left unmatched: 3. Germline lookup yields CDR1 MNHEY and CDR2 SVGAGI.

The V call is TRBV6-5, the J call TRBJ2-7, with 8 nucleotides matching TRBD1. The TCR comes from a man between 18 and 29 years old in good health. Sequencing was carried out using naive CD8+ T cells sorted from blood. In DNA, the CDR3 is TGTGCCAGCAGTTTGGACAGGGCATCCTACGAGCAGTACTTC. Translation gives CASSLDRASYEQYF.